This T cell receptor beta chain was identified in a study of immune heterogeneity within non-small cell lung tumors. General observations from the study: Tumor sites in a patient shared identical dominant CDR3 beta clonotypes and also carried site-unique high-frequency clones. The repertoire of each individual patient held high-frequency T-cell receptor beta clonotypes that were largely distinct from those of other patients.

A multiplex PCR containing 32 V primers and 13 J primers was used to amplify TCR beta CDR3. TCRdb re-called the multiplex PCR reads through MiXCR, storing one row per CDR3 protein. The sample records over 5,000 distinct CDR3 sequences, 21% being singletons. Bulk tumor genomic DNA constituted the template, at around 600 ng per sample. Collection of several biopsies per primary tumor, spaced far apart, took place during surgery. The study cohort was described as untreated, and its members had newly diagnosed non-small cell lung cancer. They went on to have curative surgery. A total of some 16 patients with newly diagnosed non-small cell lung cancer, all of whom were undergoing surgery with curative intent, made up the donors. Comment on this clonotype: Its antigen is unidentified. One end of the junction does not line up with germline, which may come from a read error.

The CDR3 length is 15 residues. Germline CDR1 reads SGHTA; CDR2 reads FQGTGA. The specimen sequenced was lung tumor tissue. This TCR was recovered from an older woman with non-small cell lung cancer. V usage is TRBV7-3 and J usage is TRBJ1-1; a weak D match, TRBD1 (6 bases). The CDR3: CATSLRGGLNTEAFF. CDR3 nucleotides: TGTGCCACCAGCTTAAGGGGGGGGTTGAACACTGAAGCTTTCTTT. Based on the CDR3 plus reference TRBV7-3 and TRBJ1-1, the full variable domain is GAGVSQTPSNKVTEKGKYVELRCDPISGHTALYWYRQSLGQGPEFLIYFQGTGAADDSGLPNDRFFAVRPEGSVSTLKIQRTERGDSAVYLCATSLRGGLNTEAFFGQGTRLTVV.